This T cell receptor (beta chain) was retrieved from a study of blood T cell repertoires in COVID-19. In germline, CDR1 is DFQATT, CDR2 SNEGSKA (reference sequence). The trim removed 3 bases at V and 4 bases at J, leaving 6 bases unmatched. This CDR3 has 16 residues. TCRdb keeps only in-frame clones here, not all; method: immunoSEQ multiplex PCR. The sample has tens of thousands of clones, roughly 82% seen once. V gene TRBV20-1 combines with J gene TRBJ2-2; 12 bases map to TRBD2. This TCR derives from an older man with active COVID-19. The sample taken for sequencing was peripheral blood. CDR3 nucleotide sequence: TGCAGTGCTAGTTCTAGCGGGGGGGTAGTCACCGGGGAGCTGTTTTTT. It translates to CSASSSGGVVTGELFF.